This T cell receptor (beta chain) was sequenced during a study of T-cell reconstitution after alpha-beta-depleted transplantation in children (dated by TCRdb to 2016 to 2018). Notes on the research overall: Using TCR repertoire profiling, the study quantitatively followed how T-cell immune reconstitution unfolded in children after TCRalphabeta/CD19-depleted allogeneic hematopoietic cell transplantation.

Libraries were prepared through PCR. TCRdb names Illumina HiSeq 2500 as the instrument used. To normalize quantification of the TCRbeta repertoire, the TCR libraries were built with molecular barcoding that relied on unique molecular identifiers. TCRdb reworked the public reads: Q25 trimming with fastp, MiXCR clone assembly, productive beta chains retained. Every distinct CDR3 protein forms one entry, paired with its most common genes and DNA. Counted in this sample were about 360,000 distinct CDR3 sequences; roughly 15% of them appeared once. Roughly 4.5% of the sample goes to the ten largest clones. As to this clonotype: The specificity of this receptor is unknown. Base qualities are missing; no much larger clone stands one base away.

The germline V gene supplies CDR1 MNHNS and CDR2 SASEGT. From its cysteine to its phenylalanine, the CDR3 spans 15 amino acids. Just CDR3 DNA is preserved here, 45 bases in frame from base 1. Germline trimming amounts to 5 bases on V and 3 bases on J, with 6 as the count of junction bases outside the gene matches. The specimen was PBMCs, collected from the stem cell graft. This chain joins TRBV6-1 to TRBJ2-1; 8 of the junction bases match TRBD2. The sequence came from a human donor who donated a stem cell graft to a child with Fanconi anemia. At the DNA level, the sequence is TGTGCCAGCAGTCGCCCGGGACTAGACTACAATGAGCAGTTCTTC. Its amino acids are CASSRPGLDYNEQFF.